The rows below give T cell receptor beta chains drawn from one sample of a study of shared clonotypes between healthy human individuals. Sequencing used immunoSEQ multiplex PCR; TCRdb keeps in-frame clones, though not all of them. Among under 2.5 million clones listed, approximately 90% were seen once. The specimen was naive CD4+ T cells from PBMCs. The receptors come from a man between 18 and 35 years old in good health. Some clones in this sample may be carry-over from other donors' samples. Each CDR3 is given with its conserved first and last residue. The D gene is left open where the match is weak. Clone size is stated in some rows and not others, as once, few, many or a class when expanded.

j_call,clone_size,v_call,d_call,cdr3_length,cdr3_aa,cdr3_nt
TRBJ2-7,once,TRBV7-2,-,14,CASSFEGAPYEQYF,TGTGCCAGCAGCTTTGAGGGAGCCCCCTACGAGCAGTACTTC
TRBJ2-7,-,TRBV2,-,15,CASSEPGGLTYEQYF,TGTGCCAGCAGTGAACCGGGCGGACTTACTTACGAGCAGTACTTC
TRBJ1-5,-,TRBV5-1,TRBD1,14,CASSFGTGDQPQHF,TGCGCCAGCAGCTTCGGGACAGGGGACCAGCCCCAGCATTTT
TRBJ2-2,-,TRBV10-3,-,14,CAISEGQNTGELFF,TGTGCCATCAGTGAGGGCCAGAACACCGGGGAGCTGTTTTTT
TRBJ2-7,-,TRBV4-3,-,16,CASSQDVRGITYEQYF,TGCGCCAGCAGCCAAGATGTGAGGGGGATTACCTACGAGCAGTACTTC
TRBJ2-7,-,TRBV4-2,-,16,CASSQASGTGNYEQYF,TGTGCCAGCAGCCAAGCTTCCGGGACGGGAAATTACGAGCAGTACTTC
TRBJ2-5,-,TRBV18,-,14,CASSPPRGGETQYF,TGTGCCAGCTCACCACCGCGAGGGGGTGAGACCCAGTACTTC
TRBJ2-5,-,TRBV6-1,-,13,CASMFGSQETQYF,TGTGCCAGCATGTTCGGATCCCAGGAGACCCAGTACTTC
TRBJ2-1,-,TRBV7-9,-,15,CASSLALSSYNEQFF,TGTGCCAGCAGCTTAGCGCTTAGCTCCTACAATGAGCAGTTCTTC
TRBJ1-1,-,TRBV2,-,15,CASTNWGHRYTEAFF,TGTGCCAGCACGAATTGGGGACATCGTTACACTGAAGCTTTCTTT
TRBJ1-1,few,TRBV7-9,-,15,CASSLAGVGLTEAFF,TGTGCCAGCAGCTTAGCAGGTGTCGGACTCACTGAAGCTTTCTTT
TRBJ1-1,-,TRBV28,-,15,CASSPRTLKNTEAFF,TGTGCCAGCAGTCCCCGGACACTTAAGAACACTGAAGCTTTCTTT
TRBJ1-2,-,TRBV29-1,-,11,CSAGTFSDYTF,TGCAGCGCAGGGACTTTCTCAGACTACACCTTC
TRBJ2-5,once,TRBV7-9,TRBD2,16,CASSLRGLAVQETQYF,TGTGCCAGCAGCTTACGGGGCCTAGCGGTTCAAGAGACCCAGTACTTC
TRBJ2-5,-,TRBV5-1,-,13,CASSSRPQETQYF,TGCGCCAGCAGCTCCAGACCCCAAGAGACCCAGTACTTC
TRBJ1-2,-,TRBV28,TRBD1,15,CASSPFPDRVNGYTF,TGTGCCAGCAGTCCATTCCCCGACAGGGTCAATGGCTACACCTTC
TRBJ2-5,-,TRBV7-9,TRBD1,14,CASSFRAGGETQYF,TGTGCCAGCAGCTTCCGTGCAGGGGGAGAGACCCAGTACTTC
TRBJ1-1,-,TRBV5-1,-,14,CASSTGTDGTEAFF,TGCGCCAGCAGCACTGGGACCGACGGCACTGAAGCTTTCTTT
TRBJ2-3,-,TRBV5-1,TRBD1,15,CASSLTGASTDTQYF,TGCGCCAGCAGCTTGACAGGGGCGAGCACAGATACGCAGTATTTT
TRBJ2-2,-,TRBV7-3,-,15,CASSLTTGRSGELFF,TGTGCCAGCAGCTTAACCACTGGGCGGTCCGGGGAGCTGTTTTTT